Below are 27 T cell receptor beta chains sequenced from a single sample in a study of tumor-infiltrating lymphocytes in primary liver carcinoma. Researchers generated TCR beta cDNA from 500 to 600 ng of total RNA, relying on a constant-region primer. TCR beta libraries came from three nested multiplex PCR rounds using slightly modified ARM-PCR. TRBV1-TRBV30 forward primers and a C-beta reverse primer were used in the first two PCR rounds, which each ran for about 10 cycles. TCRdb re-analysed the multiplex PCR reads in MiXCR, keeping a single row per CDR3 protein. The top ten clones hold about 8.4% of a sample with about 310,000 distinct CDR3 sequences, less than 75% of them seen once. Blood RNA came from unsorted whole blood; germline DNA was also extracted. Sequenced sample: peripheral blood. These receptors were taken from a man aged 40-55 years with primary liver carcinoma and hepatitis B virus infection.

This clonotype was seen more than once but under ten times. V and J are TRBV5-1 and TRBJ2-2; D unclear. V lost 3 bases, J lost 5 bases, and 11 bases lay in between. Germline CDR1 and CDR2: SGHRS and YFSETQ. The CDR3 totals 14 residues. The CDR3 loop reads CASSYLGRTGELFF. The DNA for the CDR3 is TGCGCCAGCAGCTACTTAGGTAGGACCGGGGAGCTGTTTTTT.

The chain carries TRBV7-2 and TRBJ2-7; 9 nucleotides match TRBD2. Germline CDR1 SGHTA, CDR2 FQGNSA. The length of the CDR3 is 14 residues. V lost 3 bases to trimming and J lost 5 bases; unmatched junction nucleotides: 5. The CDR3 nucleotides are TGTGCCAGCAGCTTGGCGGGAGGGCCGCACGAGCAGTACTTC. Its translation: CASSLAGGPHEQYF. The whole variable domain, remainder taken from reference TRBV7-2 and TRBJ2-7, is GAGVSQSPSNKVTEKGKDVELRCDPISGHTALYWYRQSLGQGLEFLIYFQGNSAPDKSGLPSDRFSAERTGGSVSTLTIQRTQQEDSAVYLCASSLAGGPHEQYFGPGTRLTVT.

This clonotype turned up a few times. This chain joins TRBV28 and TRBJ2-5, with 7 bases that match TRBD2. The CDR3 loop spans 13 amino acids. V gave up 6 bases and J gave up 7 bases; unmatched junction bases: 8. Germline V CDR1 and CDR2: MDHEN, SYDVKM. Here the CDR3 DNA reads TGTGCCAGCAGGTCTAGCGGAGGCCTGACCCAGTACTTC. This codes for CASRSSGGLTQYF.

With regard to this clonotype: The junction differs from germline at one of its ends, possibly a read error. The chain joins TRBV7-8 to TRBJ2-7; D may match TRBD1 or TRBD2 (6 bases each). Per germline, CDR1 SGHVS and CDR2 FQNEAQ. The CDR3 length is 13 residues. The CDR3 nucleotides are TGTGCCAGCAGGCGAGGGGGGTCCTACGAGAAGTACTTC. Protein: CASRRGGSYEKYF. The full variable domain, its missing parts supplied by reference TRBV7-8 and TRBJ2-7, is GAGVSQSPRYKVAKRGQDVALRCDPISGHVSLFWYQQALGQGPEFLTYFQNEAQLDKSGLPSDRFFAERPEGSVSTLKIQRTQQEDSAVYLCASRRGGSYEKYFGPGTRLTVT.

The chain joins TRBV6-2 or TRBV6-3 to TRBJ1-2; TRBD1 agrees at 8 bases. The CDR3 is 15 amino acids. CDR1 and CDR2 from the germline V gene are MNHEY and SVGEGT. The ends lost 0 bases at V and 5 bases at J; junction bases unmatched: 5. The CDR3 here is CASSYSARGPYGYTF. CDR3 DNA: TGTGCCAGCAGTTACTCCGCCAGGGGGCCTTATGGCTACACCTTC.

This clonotype was detected once. This chain uses TRBV28 with TRBJ2-7; 11 bases agree with TRBD2. CDR1 is MDHEN, CDR2 SYDVKM, per germline. The V segment lost 3 bases and the J segment 1 base; nucleotides outside the gene matches: 11. The CDR3 covers 18 residues. CDR3 region: CASSFGGLAGGPSYEQYF. The CDR3 coding sequence is TGTGCCAGCAGTTTTGGGGGCCTAGCGGGAGGACCGTCCTACGAGCAGTACTTC.

The CDR3 DNA is TGTGCCAGCAGTTCCCAATTCCCTAGCGGGAGGAGGAGAGCTGGGGCCAACGTCCTGACTTTC. It codes for CASSSQFPSGRRRAGANVLTF. This chain uses TRBV28 with TRBJ2-6; 11 bases line up with TRBD2. The V gene's germline CDR1 is MDHEN and CDR2 SYDVKM. Germline trimming cut 4 bases from V and 2 bases from J; bases unmatched to any gene: 16. The CDR3 sequence is 21 residues long.

For this clonotype: A much bigger clone sits one base away, suggesting this may be a read error. V usage is TRBV12-3 or TRBV12-4 and J usage is TRBJ2-7; tentative D call: TRBD1 (5 bases). This CDR3 contains 17 residues. V lost 6 bases and J 2 bases, leaving 23 bases between the germline ends. DNA for the CDR3: TGTGCCAGCAGCAAAATAAAGGCAGGGCTTCTCCCCTACGAGCAGTACTTC. Translation: CASSKIKAGLLPYEQYF.

About this clonotype itself: A read error may explain this, as a much larger clone is one base away. The chain recombines TRBV5-6 with TRBJ2-3; D is uncertain. The length of the CDR3 is 14 residues. Germline CDR1 SGHDT, CDR2 YYEEEE. Here the CDR3 reads CASSLSGNTDTRYF. In nucleotides, the CDR3 is TGTGCCAGCAGCTTGTCCGGTAACACAGATACGCGGTATTTT.

As to this clonotype: A much larger clone is a single base away; this may be a read error. This CDR3 is CASSLLSASCNEQFF. The CDR3 nucleotides read TGTGCCAGCAGTTTATTGAGCGCCTCCTGCAATGAGCAGTTCTTC. This rearrangement joins TRBV12-3 or TRBV12-4 to TRBJ2-1; no reliable D call. The CDR3 has 15 residues.

As concerns this clonotype: It may be a read error: a sequence one base away is much more abundant. This chain connects TRBV6-2 or TRBV6-3 to TRBJ2-7; 9 bases are shared with TRBD2. The CDR3 totals 17 residues. Losses at the gene ends were 0 bases for V and 3 bases for J; bases not matched to a gene: 9. Germline CDR1 and CDR2: MNHEY and SVGEGT. The CDR3 region has the DNA TGTGCCAGCAGTTACTCGACGACTAGCGGAGACTGCTACGAGCAGTACTTC. Residues: CASSYSTTSGDCYEQYF.

The CDR3: CATSGTRGETQYF. DNA of the CDR3: TGTGCCACCTCCGGGACTAGGGGGGAGACCCAGTACTTC. The V call is TRBV19, the J call TRBJ2-5; 8 bases map to TRBD2. This CDR3 has 13 residues. The V and J ends lost 10 bases and 5 bases, in that order; junction bases with no gene match: 9. CDR1 is LNHDA, CDR2 SQIVND, per germline (reference sequence).

The genes are TRBV24-1 and TRBJ2-1; 14 bases map to TRBD2. The CDR3 consists of 18 residues. Germline CDR1 and CDR2: KGHDR and SFDVKD. Trimming took 3 bases from V and 9 from J; bases not matched to a gene: 12. This chain's CDR3 is CATSDPGPGLAGEGEQFF. The CDR3 region has the DNA TGTGCCACCAGTGATCCGGGACCGGGACTAGCGGGAGAAGGTGAGCAGTTCTTC.

This chain joins TRBV5-8 and TRBJ1-3; D is possibly TRBD1 (5 bases). CDR3 length: 17 amino acids. V lost 3 bases and J 0 bases, leaving 16 bases between the germline ends. Germline V gene lookup returns CDR1 SGHTS and CDR2 YDEGEE. CDR3 DNA: TGTGCCAGCAGCTGGTGGGGGACGGGAACCTCTGGAAACACCATATATTTT. Amino acids: CASSWWGTGTSGNTIYF.

Concerning this clonotype: This could be a read error, since a much larger clone is one nucleotide away. The V call is TRBV6-2 or TRBV6-3, the J call TRBJ2-1, with 7 bases lining up with TRBD1. CDR3 length: 10 residues. The germline V gene has CDR1 MNHEY and CDR2 SVGEGT. The CDR3 nucleotides are TGTACCAGTAGCAGGGGGGAGCAGTTCTTC. Encoded protein: CTSSRGEQFF.

On this clonotype itself: This may come from a read error, since a much larger clone is one base off. V gene TRBV12-3 or TRBV12-4 combines with J gene TRBJ1-5; 8 nucleotides align to TRBD1. The CDR3 runs to 14 residues. V shed 8 bases and J 7 bases; nucleotides not matched to a gene: 10. The CDR3 loop reads CASCRGQVEQPQHF. CDR3 sequence (DNA): TGTGCCAGCTGTCGGGGACAGGTGGAGCAGCCCCAGCATTTT.

Concerning this clonotype itself: A much larger clone differs by one base, so this may be a read error. The rearrangement links TRBV13 to TRBJ1-1, with D tentatively TRBD1 (6 bases). Per the germline V gene, CDR1 is PRHDT and CDR2 is FYEKMQ (reference sequence). CDR3 length: 17 amino acids. The CDR3 spells CASSPILGRRGNAEAFF. In nucleotides, the CDR3 is TGTGCCAGCAGCCCTATACTGGGAAGGAGGGGGAACGCTGAAGCTTTCTTT.

The V gene is TRBV5-1, the J gene TRBJ2-5; possibly TRBD2 for D (7 bases). V shed 4 bases and J shed 7 bases, with 23 bases lying between them. The CDR3 is made up of 16 amino acids. CDR1 and CDR2 from the germline V gene are SGHRS and YFSETQ. This chain's CDR3 is CASSRSWTGGGGTQYF. The CDR3 DNA is TGCGCCAGCAGCCGCTCCTGGACGGGGGGCGGAGGGACCCAGTACTTC.

Details on this clonotype: This clone may be a read error of a much larger clone one base away. CDR3 protein: CASTVAGGPYEQYF. The CDR3 DNA sequence: TGTGCCAGCACTGTCGCGGGAGGGCCCTACGAGCAGTACTTC. This chain connects TRBV12-3 or TRBV12-4 to TRBJ2-7; TRBD2 agrees at 9 bases. J was trimmed by 2 bases and V by 7 bases; bases with no gene match: 6. The CDR3 is made up of 14 amino acids.

The rearrangement links TRBV6-2 or TRBV6-3 to TRBJ2-1; a possible D gene is TRBD2 (6 bases). V was shortened by 6 bases and J by 0 bases, with 12 bases between the two germline ends. The germline gives CDR1 MNHEY, CDR2 SVGEGT. The CDR3 runs 15 residues. CDR3: CASRLARVSYNEQFF. The CDR3 coding sequence is TGTGCCAGCAGGCTAGCGCGAGTCTCCTACAATGAGCAGTTCTTC.

Comments on this clonotype: The junction differs from germline at one of its ends, possibly a read error. The V and J genes are TRBV11-1 and TRBJ1-5; no clear D gene. Germline V gene data show CDR1 as SGHAT and CDR2 as FQDESV (reference sequence). The CDR3 loop spans 13 amino acids. The chain's CDR3 is CASSTTSDQRQHF. DNA for the CDR3: TGTGCCAGCAGCACCACAAGCGATCAGCGCCAGCATTTT.

As concerns this clonotype: The junction departs from germline at one end; a sequencing error may be responsible. This chain connects TRBV5-4 to TRBJ2-5, with no clear D. Germline V gives CDR1 SGHNT, CDR2 YYREEE (reference sequence). There are 13 residues in the CDR3. The CDR3 here is CASSLGIGETQHF. In DNA, the CDR3 is TGTGCCAGCAGCCTAGGTATTGGAGAGACCCAGCACTTC.

As regards this clonotype: One base away lies a much larger clone, so this may be a sequencing read error. The chain is built from TRBV6-1 and TRBJ1-3; perhaps TRBD1 as D (6 bases). With 4 bases removed from V and 3 bases from J, the gap between germline ends came to 16 bases. The CDR3 loop spans 16 amino acids. CDR1 and CDR2 (germline): MNHNS, SASEGT. The CDR3 here is CASSARTVYYGNTIYF. The CDR3 DNA follows: TGTGCCAGCAGTGCGCGGACAGTATACTATGGAAACACCATATATTTT.

Concerning this clonotype: A much larger clone lies a single base off, so this may be a read error. CDR3 nucleotides: TGTGCCAGCAGCTTGACAGGGGCGGGGGATTTCTTT. Encoded protein: CASSLTGAGDFF. The chain uses TRBV6-1 and TRBJ1-1; TRBD1 matches 8 bases. The CDR3 is 12 residues long. CDR1 and CDR2 (germline): MNHNS, SASEGT. V lost 6 bases, J lost 13 bases, and 10 bases stayed unmatched.

About this clonotype itself: Germline is not matched at one junction end, which may reflect a read error. The chain carries TRBV5-1 and TRBJ2-1; no clear D gene. This CDR3 is 15 amino acids long. Per germline, CDR1 SGHRS and CDR2 YFSETQ. Written as DNA, the CDR3 is TGCGCCAGCAGCTTACCTACTGGCACCTACAATGAGCTGTTCTTC. It yields the protein CASSLPTGTYNELFF.

Worth noting for this clonotype: The limits of the CDR3 on the DNA are not certain, so only TCRdb's listed CDR3 is given. This chain links TRBV11-3 with TRBJ2-1; the table gives TRBD2 as D, unverified against the DNA. CDR1 is SGHNT and CDR2 is YENEEA in the germline V gene. The CDR3 region is 14 residues in length, termini included. Here the CDR3 reads CASNWGGGNGELFF.

This clonotype was seen many times. The chain combines TRBV6-1 with TRBJ1-3; D call uncertain. With 7 bases removed from V and 0 bases from J, the gap between germline ends came to 19 bases. The CDR3 is 17 residues long. CDR1 and CDR2 (germline): MNHNS, SASEGT. CDR3 protein: CASMYGLGPSSGNTIYF. For the CDR3, the DNA is TGTGCCAGCATGTACGGGTTGGGCCCAAGCTCTGGAAACACCATATATTTT.